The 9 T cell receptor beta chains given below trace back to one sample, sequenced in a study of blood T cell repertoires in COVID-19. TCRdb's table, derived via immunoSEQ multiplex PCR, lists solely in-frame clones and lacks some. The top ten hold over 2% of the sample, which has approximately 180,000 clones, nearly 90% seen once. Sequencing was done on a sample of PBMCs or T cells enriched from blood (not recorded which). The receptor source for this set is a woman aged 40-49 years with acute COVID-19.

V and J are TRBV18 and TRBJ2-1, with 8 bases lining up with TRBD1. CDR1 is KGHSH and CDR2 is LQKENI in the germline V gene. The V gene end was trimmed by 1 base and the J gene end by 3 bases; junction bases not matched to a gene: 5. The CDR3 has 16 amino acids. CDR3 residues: CASSPRDGTGYNEQFF. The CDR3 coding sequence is TGTGCCAGCTCACCACGGGACGGGACAGGCTACAATGAGCAGTTCTTC.

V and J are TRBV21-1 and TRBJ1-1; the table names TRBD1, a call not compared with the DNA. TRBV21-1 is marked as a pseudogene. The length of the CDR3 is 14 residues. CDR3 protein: CASSLRDVSTEAFF. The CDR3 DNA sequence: TGTGCCAGCAGCCTCAGGGATGTTTCCACTGAAGCTTTCTTT.

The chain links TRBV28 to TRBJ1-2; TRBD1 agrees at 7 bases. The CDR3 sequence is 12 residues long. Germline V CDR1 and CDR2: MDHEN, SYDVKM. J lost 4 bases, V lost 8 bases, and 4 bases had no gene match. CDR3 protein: CASDNRGYGYTF. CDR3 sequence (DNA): TGTGCCAGCGACAACAGGGGCTATGGCTACACCTTC.

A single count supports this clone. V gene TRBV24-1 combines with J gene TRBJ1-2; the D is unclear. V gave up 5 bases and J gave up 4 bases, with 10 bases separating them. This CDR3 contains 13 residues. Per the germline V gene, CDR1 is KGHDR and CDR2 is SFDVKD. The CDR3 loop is CATSGEGGYGYTF. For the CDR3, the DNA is TGTGCCACCAGTGGGGAGGGTGGCTATGGCTACACCTTC.

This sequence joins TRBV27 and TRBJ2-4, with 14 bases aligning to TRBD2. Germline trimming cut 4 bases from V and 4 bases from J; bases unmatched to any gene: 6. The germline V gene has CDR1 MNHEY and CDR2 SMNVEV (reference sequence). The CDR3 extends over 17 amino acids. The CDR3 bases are TGTGCCAGCAGTTCCGGACTAGCGGGGGGCTTAAAAAACATTCAGTACTTC. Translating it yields CASSSGLAGGLKNIQYF.

The CDR3 here is CASTPSQGIPSPAYGYTF. In DNA, the CDR3 is TGTGCCAGCACTCCATCACAGGGAATCCCCTCCCCTGCCTATGGCTACACCTTC. The chain links TRBV6-6 to TRBJ1-2; D may be TRBD1 (6 bases). The V gene's germline CDR1 is MNHNY and CDR2 SVGAGI (reference sequence). The CDR3 extends over 18 amino acids. Trimming cost V 7 bases and J 4 bases, with 28 bases left between them.

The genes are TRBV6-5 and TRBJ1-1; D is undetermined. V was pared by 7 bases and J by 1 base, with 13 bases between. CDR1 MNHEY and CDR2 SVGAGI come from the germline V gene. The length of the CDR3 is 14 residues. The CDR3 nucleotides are TGTGCCAGCATGGAGGGTCCTGCGAACACTGAAGCTTTCTTT. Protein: CASMEGPANTEAFF.

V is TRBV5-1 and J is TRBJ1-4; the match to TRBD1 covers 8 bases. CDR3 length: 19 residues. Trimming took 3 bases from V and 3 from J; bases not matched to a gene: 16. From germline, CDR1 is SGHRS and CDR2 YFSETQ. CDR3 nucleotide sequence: TGCGCCAGCAGCTCTGGGCCGCCGGACAGGGCCGACTCTAATGAAAAACTGTTTTTT. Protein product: CASSSGPPDRADSNEKLFF.

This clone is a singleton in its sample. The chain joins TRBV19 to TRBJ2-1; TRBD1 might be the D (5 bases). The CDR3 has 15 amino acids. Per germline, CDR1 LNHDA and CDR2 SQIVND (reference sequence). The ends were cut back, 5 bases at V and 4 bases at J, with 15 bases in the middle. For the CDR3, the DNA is TGTGCCAGTAGTTTAGGGAAAGGGGCATACAATGAGCAGTTCTTC. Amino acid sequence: CASSLGKGAYNEQFF.